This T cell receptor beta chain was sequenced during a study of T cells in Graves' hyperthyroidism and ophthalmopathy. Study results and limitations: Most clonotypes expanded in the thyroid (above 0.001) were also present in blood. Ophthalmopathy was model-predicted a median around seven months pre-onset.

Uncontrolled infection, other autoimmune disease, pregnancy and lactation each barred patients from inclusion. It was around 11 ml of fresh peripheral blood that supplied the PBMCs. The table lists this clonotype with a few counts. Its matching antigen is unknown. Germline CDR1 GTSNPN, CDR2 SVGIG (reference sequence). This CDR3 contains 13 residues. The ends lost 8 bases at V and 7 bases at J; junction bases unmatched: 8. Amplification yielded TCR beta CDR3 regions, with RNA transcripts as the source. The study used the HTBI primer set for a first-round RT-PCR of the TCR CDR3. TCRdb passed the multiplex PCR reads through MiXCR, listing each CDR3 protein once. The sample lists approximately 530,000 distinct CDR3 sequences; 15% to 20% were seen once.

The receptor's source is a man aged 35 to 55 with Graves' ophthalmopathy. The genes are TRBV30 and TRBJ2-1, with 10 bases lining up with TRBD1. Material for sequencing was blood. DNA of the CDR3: TGTGCCCTACGGGACAGGGGAGGGAATGAGCAGTTCTTC. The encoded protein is CALRDRGGNEQFF.